This TCR beta chain stems from a study of tumor-infiltrating lymphocytes in primary liver carcinoma. The wider study: Those enrolled were patients of both sexes, who were aged 30 to 69 years. These were node-negative, non-metastatic T1-T3 tumors of roughly 4.2 to 11 cm. General study findings and limits: A significantly higher top-250-clone fraction was recorded for tumors than for blood (p = 0.039).

Unsorted bulk tissue, about 18-32 mg of it, served as the source for co-extraction of RNA and DNA. Each participant had primary liver carcinoma, and surgical resection was the treatment. Germline V lookup: CDR1 SQVTM, CDR2 ANQGSEA. This CDR3 region has 14 residues. Making TCR beta cDNA involved around 520 ng total RNA and a constant-region primer. Investigators got TCR beta libraries out of three nested multiplex PCR rounds, done with slightly modified ARM-PCR. PCR rounds one and two used TRBV1-TRBV30 forward primers with a C-beta reverse primer for roughly 10 cycles each. TCRdb ran MiXCR on the multiplex PCR reads and lists one entry per CDR3 protein. The sample holds some 95,000 distinct CDR3 sequences, approximately 72% seen once. Concerning this clonotype itself: The antigen is unknown. Germline is not matched at one junction end, which may reflect a read error.

This receptor was identified in a man aged 35 to 55 with primary liver carcinoma and hepatitis B virus infection. The V call is TRBV29-1, the J call TRBJ2-5; a weak D match, TRBD2 (5 bases). The sample consisted of tumor-adjacent normal liver tissue. CDR3 sequence reads: CSVEVRDRQETQHF. The DNA of the CDR3 is TGCAGCGTTGAAGTGAGGGATCGGCAAGAGACCCAGCACTTC.